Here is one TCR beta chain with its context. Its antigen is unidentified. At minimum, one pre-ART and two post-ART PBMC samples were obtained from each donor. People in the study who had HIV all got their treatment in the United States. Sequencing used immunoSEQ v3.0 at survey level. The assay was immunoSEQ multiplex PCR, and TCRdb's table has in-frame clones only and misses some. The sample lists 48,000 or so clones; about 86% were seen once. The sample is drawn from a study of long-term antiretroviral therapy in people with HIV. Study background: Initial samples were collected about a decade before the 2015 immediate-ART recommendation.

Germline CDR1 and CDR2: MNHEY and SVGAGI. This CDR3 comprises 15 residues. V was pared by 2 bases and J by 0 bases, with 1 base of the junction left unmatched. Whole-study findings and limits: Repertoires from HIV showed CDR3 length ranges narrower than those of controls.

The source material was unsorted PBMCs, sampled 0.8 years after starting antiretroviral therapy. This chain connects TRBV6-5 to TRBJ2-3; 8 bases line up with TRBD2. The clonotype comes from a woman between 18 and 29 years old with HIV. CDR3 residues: CASSYLAGSTDTQYF. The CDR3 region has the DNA TGTGCCAGCAGTTACCTAGCGGGTAGCACAGATACGCAGTATTTT.